The entry below gives a single T cell receptor beta chain sequence along with its context. This entry is derived from a study of CD8+ T cells in alopecia areata. Extraction and reverse transcription of RNA yielded cDNA as the sequencing template. The method was immunoSEQ multiplex PCR; TCRdb's version includes in-frame clones alone and lacks a portion of them. The table records some 180,000 clones, approximately 50% of them present only once. Germline V gene sequence: CDR1 SGHRS, CDR2 YFSETQ. There are 15 residues in the CDR3. V was trimmed by 3 bases and J by 5 bases, leaving 17 bases between them. Treatment denoted: oral pan-JAK inhibitor, 5-10 mg twice daily.

Sequences were derived from CD8+ T cells sorted from blood, sampled around week 54, from a patient treated with tofacitinib. This receptor was obtained from a human donor with alopecia areata. The chain joins TRBV5-1 to TRBJ2-5; no reliable D call. Here the CDR3 reads CASSSEEDPWETQYF. The CDR3 DNA is TGCGCCAGCAGCTCCGAAGAGGACCCATGGGAGACCCAGTACTTC.